Shown below are 26 T cell receptor beta chains from a single sample sequenced in a study of T-cell reconstitution after alpha-beta-depleted transplantation in children. Researchers prepared the TCRbeta library using unique molecular identifiers, the study reports. One entry per CDR3 protein results from TCRdb running MiXCR on the PCR reads. Of more than 550,000 distinct CDR3 sequences listed, over 9.5% are singletons. This specimen was PBMCs from the stem cell graft donor, taken from the stem cell graft. These receptors all stem from a human donor who donated a stem cell graft to a child with acute myeloid leukemia.

The J gene is TRBJ2-2, the V gene TRBV5-1; D is tentatively TRBD1 or TRBD2 (5 bases each). Germline CDR1 and CDR2: SGHRS and YFSETQ. CDR3 length equals 15 residues. V was cut by 5 bases and J by 0 bases, with 11 bases left in between. CDR3 DNA: TGCGCCAGCAGGCCCGGGACCCCGAACACCGGGGAGCTGTTTTTT. Amino acids: CASRPGTPNTGELFF.

In regard to this clonotype: An end of the junction differs from the germline gene, which may be a read error. The chain is built from TRBV6-2 or TRBV6-3 and TRBJ2-5, with D perhaps TRBD1 (7 bases). Germline loops: CDR1 MNHEY, CDR2 SVGEGT. The CDR3 runs to 12 residues. DNA of the CDR3: TGTGCCAGCAGTTACAGGCGGGACAGCCAAAACTTC. It codes for CASSYRRDSQNF.

The CDR3 reads CSAPQSASGNTIYF. In nucleotides, the CDR3 is TGCAGTGCGCCTCAGTCAGCCTCTGGAAACACCATATATTTT. This chain connects TRBV20-1 to TRBJ1-3, with D unclear. V was shortened by 6 bases and J by 0 bases, with 12 bases between the two germline ends. Germline CDR1 DFQATT, CDR2 SNEGSKA (reference sequence). This CDR3 contains 14 residues.

This clonotype was seen only a few times. The rearrangement joins TRBV5-1 to TRBJ2-1; 11 bases match TRBD2. The CDR3 runs to 19 residues. Germline V gene sequence: CDR1 SGHRS, CDR2 YFSETQ. The V segment lost 3 bases and the J segment 3 bases; nucleotides outside the gene matches: 14. The CDR3 sequence: CASSSTGSGLAGRYNEQFF. In DNA form, the CDR3 reads TGCGCCAGCAGCTCCACAGGCTCAGGACTAGCGGGCCGCTACAATGAGCAGTTCTTC.

This clonotype has only a few counts. The chain is built from TRBV7-9 and TRBJ2-1, with TRBD2 matching over 8 bases. V shed 5 bases, J shed 7 bases, and the junction held 16 bases outside the gene matches. CDR1 and CDR2 from the germline V gene are SEHNR and FQNEAQ (reference sequence). The CDR3 has 17 amino acids. The CDR3: CASSQRGGLVFRNEQFF. The CDR3 DNA is TGTGCCAGCAGCCAAAGAGGGGGACTAGTTTTTAGGAATGAGCAGTTCTTC.

This rearrangement joins TRBV3-1 to TRBJ1-1, with TRBD1 matching 8 bases. Germline V gene data show CDR1 as LGHDT and CDR2 as YNNKEL (reference sequence). The CDR3 is 15 residues long. After removal of 5 bases from V and 7 bases from J, the junction contained 12 bases not matched to a gene. CDR3 DNA sequence: TGTGCCAGCAGCTCGCACCAGGGGGCCAGGCTTGAAGCTTTCTTT. As protein: CASSSHQGARLEAFF.

The CDR3 region is CSATTPGQGAKNIQYF. The CDR3 DNA sequence: TGCAGTGCCACCACCCCCGGGCAGGGTGCCAAAAACATTCAGTACTTC. The chain couples TRBV20-1 to TRBJ2-4, with D tentatively TRBD1 (5 bases). The ends were cut back, 6 bases at V and 1 base at J, with 19 bases in the middle. CDR1 DFQATT and CDR2 SNEGSKA come from the germline V gene (reference sequence). This CDR3 spans 16 amino acids.

This clonotype turned up a few times. The chain recombines TRBV10-3 with TRBJ2-7, with a weak D call TRBD1 (6 bases). Looked up from germline, CDR1 is ENHRY and CDR2 is SYGVKD. Trimming took off 3 bases at V and 0 bases at J, with 27 bases between the two ends. This CDR3 is 20 amino acids long. The CDR3 here is CAISDPRPGLGTRSSYEQYF. For the CDR3, the DNA is TGTGCCATCAGTGACCCACGCCCCGGCCTTGGGACAAGGAGCTCCTACGAGCAGTACTTC.

This sequence joins TRBV24-1 and TRBJ2-5, with TRBD1 identical over 9 bases. The CDR3 spans 17 residues. Germline lookup yields CDR1 KGHDR and CDR2 SFDVKD. With V trimmed by 1 base and J by 1 base, 6 bases remained unmatched. The DNA for the CDR3 is TGTGCCACCAGTGATTTATCGGGACAGGGAATCCAAGAGACCCAGTACTTC. Protein sequence: CATSDLSGQGIQETQYF.

This clonotype was detected many times. This rearrangement joins TRBV29-1 to TRBJ2-4; D could derive from TRBD1 or TRBD2 (5 bases each). The CDR3 runs to 16 residues. Trimming removed 1 base from V and 0 bases from J, with 13 bases in between. The germline gives CDR1 SQVTM, CDR2 ANQGSEA. CDR3 sequence reads: CSVEGGRLLAKNIQYF. The CDR3 DNA reads as TGCAGCGTTGAAGGGGGACGGCTACTAGCCAAAAACATTCAGTACTTC.

This clonotype was found many times. This chain joins TRBV12-3 or TRBV12-4 and TRBJ2-5; 8 bases align to TRBD1. The CDR3 totals 15 residues. Trimming at V came to 3 bases and at J to 3 bases, leaving 6 bases not matched to a gene. The CDR3 nucleotides are TGTGCCAGCAGTTTCCGACAGGGGTTAAAAGAGACCCAGTACTTC. Residues: CASSFRQGLKETQYF.

In this sample, this clonotype turned up a few times. J is TRBJ2-3 and V is TRBV18; 7 positions agree with TRBD2. The germline V gene encodes CDR1 KGHSH and CDR2 LQKENI. The CDR3 is 15 residues long. V lost 0 bases and J lost 4; bases outside the gene matches: 4. The CDR3 loop is CASSPPVGGSDTQYF. DNA for the CDR3: TGTGCCAGCTCACCACCGGTCGGGGGGTCAGATACGCAGTATTTT.

This clonotype was detected ten times or more. The chain is built from TRBV20-1 and TRBJ2-5; 11 nucleotides align to TRBD1. This CDR3 contains 12 residues. The junction had 2 bases not matched to a gene; V was cut back by 4 bases and J by 7 bases. Germline CDR1 is DFQATT and CDR2 is SNEGSKA (reference sequence). The CDR3 loop is CSAKDRGRTQYF. CDR3 bases: TGCAGTGCTAAGGACAGGGGGCGGACCCAGTACTTC.

The sample holds a few counts of this clonotype. The junction and the germline gene differ at one end; a read error may be behind it. V and J are TRBV7-2 and TRBJ2-5, with D perhaps being TRBD1 or TRBD2 (5 bases each). The CDR3 has 11 amino acids. Germline CDR1 SGHTA, CDR2 FQGNSA. This CDR3 reads CASSNPGPLTF. The CDR3 DNA reads as TGTGCCAGCAGCAACCCGGGACCCCTCACCTTC. Full variable domain (missing parts from reference TRBV7-2 and TRBJ2-5): GAGVSQSPSNKVTEKGKDVELRCDPISGHTALYWYRQSLGQGLEFLIYFQGNSAPDKSGLPSDRFSAERTGGSVSTLTIQRTQQEDSAVYLCASSNPGPLTFGPGTRLLVL.

This clonotype was recorded many times. The chain links TRBV28 to TRBJ2-7; a possible D gene is TRBD1 (5 bases). Germline V lookup: CDR1 MDHEN, CDR2 SYDVKM. V lost 1 base, J lost 2 bases, and 15 bases lay in between. The CDR3 sequence is 16 residues long. The CDR3 loop reads CASSLSIRAPTYEQYF. In nucleotides, the CDR3 is TGTGCCAGCAGTTTATCTATCAGGGCTCCTACCTACGAGCAGTACTTC.

The rearrangement links TRBV7-3 to TRBJ1-1; no firm D call. The germline V gene has CDR1 SGHTA and CDR2 FQGTGA. The CDR3 is 15 amino acids. Trimming removed 5 bases from V and 1 base from J, with 14 bases in between. CDR3 amino acids: CASSLVSGRNTEAFF. CDR3 DNA: TGTGCCAGCAGCCTCGTGTCGGGTAGGAACACTGAAGCTTTCTTT.

The sample holds many counts of this clonotype. This sequence joins TRBV12-3 or TRBV12-4 and TRBJ1-1, with TRBD1 matching 7 bases. Trimming at V came to 5 bases and at J to 0 bases, leaving 6 bases not matched to a gene. This CDR3 has 15 amino acids. The CDR3 coding sequence is TGTGCCAGCAGTCCCCGACAGGGCTTGAACACTGAAGCTTTCTTT. Its protein is CASSPRQGLNTEAFF.

This clonotype turned up a few times. V gene TRBV5-1 combines with J gene TRBJ2-1; 9 bases fit TRBD2. Trimming removed 5 bases from V and 5 bases from J; junction bases left unmatched: 5. The V gene's germline CDR1 is SGHRS and CDR2 YFSETQ. The length of the CDR3 is 14 residues. This CDR3 is CASSGTSRNNEQFF. Here the CDR3 DNA reads TGCGCCAGCAGTGGGACTAGCCGCAACAATGAGCAGTTCTTC.

There are many counts of this clonotype. The junction does not match germline at one end; this may be a read error. The chain has TRBV5-6 and TRBJ2-3; 8 positions match TRBD1. The CDR3 totals 11 residues. Germline V gene data show CDR1 as SGHDT and CDR2 as YYEEEE. The CDR3 DNA sequence: TGTGCCAGCAGCGATAGGACAGGGCATTCTTTT. Translation: CASSDRTGHSF.

The chain carries TRBV14 and TRBJ2-7, with no clear D. CDR1 and CDR2 (germline): SGHDN, FVKESK. V gave up 0 bases and J gave up 3 bases, with 18 bases separating them. The CDR3 contains 17 residues. The CDR3 sequence: CASSQDRIFGAYYEQYF. The DNA of the CDR3 is TGTGCCAGCAGCCAAGATAGGATCTTTGGAGCCTACTACGAGCAGTACTTC.

This clonotype was counted at least ten times. The V gene is TRBV12-3 or TRBV12-4, the J gene TRBJ1-5, with D possibly matching TRBD1 (5 bases). V lost 3 bases and J 3 bases, leaving 9 bases between the germline ends. This CDR3 comprises 14 residues. This CDR3 reads CASSLTEFNQPQHF. CDR3 nucleotide sequence: TGTGCCAGCAGTTTGACAGAATTCAATCAGCCCCAGCATTTT.

This clonotype was seen repeatedly, ten times or more. J is TRBJ2-3 and V is TRBV20-1; TRBD2 aligns across 8 bases. Trimming took 5 bases from V and 4 from J; bases not matched to a gene: 11. CDR1 is DFQATT, CDR2 SNEGSKA, per germline (reference sequence). The CDR3 length is 15 residues. Here the CDR3 DNA reads TGCAGTGCTGACACCTGGCGGGAGGAAGCAGATACGCAGTATTTT. Its translation is CSADTWREEADTQYF.

A remark on this clonotype: One base away lies a much larger clone, so this may be a sequencing read error. The chain joins TRBV7-2 to TRBJ2-1; the D is unclear. Germline values: CDR1 SGHTA, CDR2 FQGNSA. The CDR3 totals 16 residues. CDR3 in amino acids: CGSSLTSSLSVNEQFF. In DNA form, the CDR3 reads TGTGGCAGCAGCTTAACGTCTTCCCTCAGCGTCAATGAGCAGTTCTTC.

The gene calls are TRBV29-1 and TRBJ2-5; D is possibly TRBD2 (5 bases). Trimming stripped 6 bases from V and 5 bases from J, with 16 bases between. The germline CDR1 and CDR2 sequences are SQVTM and ANQGSEA. The CDR3 totals 13 residues. CDR3 protein: CSVALQIAETQYF. The CDR3 DNA sequence: TGCAGCGTCGCCCTACAGATAGCGGAGACCCAGTACTTC.

The chain links TRBV29-1 to TRBJ2-7; D unresolved. The CDR3 is 13 residues long. Germline V gives CDR1 SQVTM, CDR2 ANQGSEA. Trimming pared 8 bases from V and 0 bases from J, leaving 14 bases between. The CDR3: CSCIMDDSYEQYF. The DNA of the CDR3 is TGCAGCTGCATCATGGACGACTCCTACGAGCAGTACTTC.

This clonotype was observed a few times. The rearrangement uses TRBV7-2 and TRBJ1-5; D might be TRBD1 (5 bases). Trimming stripped 1 base from V and 4 bases from J, with 11 bases between. The CDR3 is 15 amino acids. Germline assignment: CDR1 SGHTA and CDR2 FQGNSA. CDR3: CASSLVGERNQPQHF. CDR3 DNA sequence: TGTGCCAGCAGCTTAGTAGGGGAGAGAAATCAGCCCCAGCATTTT.